These 8 T cell receptor beta chains share one sample of origin, sequenced in a study of T-cell reconstitution after alpha-beta-depleted transplantation in children. Unique molecular identifiers were incorporated during preparation of the TCRbeta library. TCRdb fed the PCR reads into MiXCR, producing one record per CDR3 protein. The sample lists about 420,000 distinct CDR3 sequences, 15% to 20% occurring once. Sample: PBMCs, mostly from graft donor cells, taken 360 days after TCRalphabeta/CD19-depleted stem cell transplant. The receptors stem from a boy in the first two years of life who had a stem cell transplant for Wiskott-Aldrich syndrome, so the T cells may come from the graft donor.

This clonotype was counted between two and nine times. The chain combines TRBV7-9 with TRBJ2-5; 11 bases agree with TRBD1. Germline CDR1 is SEHNR and CDR2 is FQNEAQ (reference sequence). The length of the CDR3 is 12 residues. The J segment lost 4 bases and the V segment lost 11 bases, leaving 3 bases of the junction unmatched. The CDR3 is CALDRGRETQYF. In DNA form, the CDR3 reads TGTGCCTTGGACAGGGGGCGAGAGACCCAGTACTTC.

This clonotype was recorded a few times. The chain combines TRBV12-3 or TRBV12-4 with TRBJ2-1; D is possibly TRBD1 or TRBD2 (5 bases each). V was shortened by 4 bases and J by 6 bases, with 7 bases between the two germline ends. The CDR3 has 12 amino acids. The CDR3 sequence: CASSYGGNEQFF. The CDR3 DNA is TGTGCCAGCAGTTATGGGGGCAATGAGCAGTTCTTC.

In this sample, this clonotype turned up once. The V call is TRBV7-6, the J call TRBJ2-7, with D uncertain. Per germline, CDR1 SGHVS and CDR2 FNYEAQ. The V end lost 5 bases, the J end lost 0 bases, and 8 bases lay between the germline ends. The CDR3 contains 13 residues. CDR3 loop: CASSIYHSYEQYF. The CDR3 region has the DNA TGTGCCAGCAGCATCTATCACTCCTACGAGCAGTACTTC.

The CDR3 loop reads CASSRTTFYEQYF. CDR3 DNA sequence: TGCGCCAGCAGCAGGACTACCTTCTACGAGCAGTACTTC. This chain connects TRBV4-3 to TRBJ2-7, with D tentatively TRBD2 (6 bases). The CDR3 consists of 13 residues. V lost 5 bases, J lost 3 bases, and 11 bases lay in between. Germline-derived CDR1 and CDR2 are LGHNA and YSLEER.

The CDR3, as DNA: TGCGCCAGCAGCCCCCGGACAGTTAATGAAAAACTGTTTTTT. This translates into CASSPRTVNEKLFF. The rearrangement links TRBV5-1 to TRBJ1-4; D is possibly TRBD1 (6 bases). The CDR3 spans 14 residues. The germline V gene has CDR1 SGHRS and CDR2 YFSETQ. V lost 4 bases and J lost 4, with 11 bases in between.

This clonotype was detected only a few times. The chain employs TRBV5-1 and TRBJ1-2; D possibly corresponds to TRBD1 (6 bases). Between the trimmed V and J ends, which lost 1 base and 2 bases, there was a span of 9 bases. The CDR3 is 14 residues long. Germline CDR1 and CDR2: SGHRS and YFSETQ. The CDR3 here is CASSLSQGNYGYTF. CDR3 DNA sequence: TGCGCCAGCAGCTTGAGCCAGGGGAACTATGGCTACACCTTC.

The chain carries TRBV29-1 and TRBJ2-3; 7 bases match TRBD2. The CDR3 sequence is 14 residues long. Germline V lookup: CDR1 SQVTM, CDR2 ANQGSEA. V dropped 5 bases and J dropped 4; count of bases not matched to a gene: 9. The chain's CDR3 is CSVLWGGPADTQYF. The CDR3 DNA follows: TGCAGCGTTCTCTGGGGGGGACCCGCAGATACGCAGTATTTT.

The genes are TRBV12-3 or TRBV12-4 and TRBJ2-6; the match to TRBD1 covers 7 bases. The CDR3 extends over 17 amino acids. The junction had 5 bases not matched to a gene; V was cut back by 3 bases and J by 0 bases. The CDR3 loop is CASSFSDRYSGANVLTF. The CDR3 bases are TGTGCCAGCAGTTTTTCGGACAGGTACTCTGGGGCCAACGTCCTGACTTTC.